This section outlines one T cell receptor (beta chain) sequence together with its context. No antigen is known for it. For ophthalmopathy patients, the Clinical Activity Score was at least 3 and the NOSPECS grade at least 4; duration was under 3 months. The investigators amplified TCR beta CDR3 regions from RNA transcripts. Using the HTBI primer set, a first-round RT-PCR was run on the TCR CDR3. Using its own MiXCR run on the multiplex PCR reads, TCRdb lists one record per CDR3 protein. This table holds a few hundred thousand distinct CDR3 sequences, about a sixth found once. These data belong to a study of T cells in Graves' hyperthyroidism and ophthalmopathy. The wider study: Any treatment followed the collection of peripheral blood at initial diagnosis. Overall study findings and caveats: A model of 13 V-J pairs discriminated ophthalmopathy from stable hyperthyroidism. In validation, the model predicted ophthalmopathy. These predictions came a median about 6 months before onset.

The CDR3 extends over 16 amino acids. The V and J ends lost 4 bases and 2 bases, in that order; junction bases with no gene match: 8. Germline V gene data show CDR1 as SGHRS and CDR2 as YFSETQ. This sequence joins TRBV5-1 and TRBJ2-5, with 10 bases lining up with TRBD2. The sequenced sample consisted of blood. The TCR comes from a woman in her forties with Graves' ophthalmopathy. CDR3 in DNA: TGCGCCAGCAGCCTCCTAGCGGGAGTTGTTCAAGAGACCCAGTACTTC. Its translation: CASSLLAGVVQETQYF.